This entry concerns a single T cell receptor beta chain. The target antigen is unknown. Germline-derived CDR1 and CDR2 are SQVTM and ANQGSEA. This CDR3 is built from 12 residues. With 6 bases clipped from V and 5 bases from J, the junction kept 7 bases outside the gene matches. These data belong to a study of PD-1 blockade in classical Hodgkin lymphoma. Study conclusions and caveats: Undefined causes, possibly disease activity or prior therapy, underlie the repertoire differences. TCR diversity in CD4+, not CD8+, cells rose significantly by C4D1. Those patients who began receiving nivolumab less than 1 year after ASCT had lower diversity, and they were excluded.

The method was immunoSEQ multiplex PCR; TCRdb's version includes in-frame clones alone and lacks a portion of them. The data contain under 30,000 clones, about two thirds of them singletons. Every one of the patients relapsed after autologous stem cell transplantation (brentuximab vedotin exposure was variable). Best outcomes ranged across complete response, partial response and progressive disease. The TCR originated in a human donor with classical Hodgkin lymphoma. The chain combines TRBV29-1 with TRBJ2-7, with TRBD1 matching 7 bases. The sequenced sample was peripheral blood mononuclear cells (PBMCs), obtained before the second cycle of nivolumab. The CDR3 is CSVERGPNEQYF. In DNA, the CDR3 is TGCAGCGTCGAGAGGGGGCCCAACGAGCAGTACTTC.